These 21 T cell receptor beta chains originate from one sample sequenced in a study of blood T cells in healthy people across ages. Primed by a sample-barcoded 5' primer and a J-beta primer mix, a second PCR proceeded for roughly 7 to 12 cycles. TCRdb re-derived calls from the 5' RACE reads in MiXCR, one entry per CDR3 protein. The repertoire holds approximately 810,000 distinct CDR3 sequences, with around 28% as singletons. Material: blood. These TCRs come from an elderly woman in good health.

This chain links TRBV28 with TRBJ1-2; D remains ambiguous. Germline V gene sequence: CDR1 MDHEN, CDR2 SYDVKM. The CDR3 has 13 residues. Between the trimmed V and J ends, which lost 6 bases and 7 bases, there was a span of 15 bases. This CDR3 reads CASRFPPGSGYTF. The CDR3 nucleotides are TGTGCCAGCAGGTTTCCACCCGGGAGTGGCTACACCTTC.

Ten or more counts support this clonotype. V gene TRBV5-1 combines with J gene TRBJ2-1; D is perhaps TRBD1 (5 bases). There are 15 residues in the CDR3. V gave up 0 bases and J gave up 0 bases, with 7 bases separating them. In germline, CDR1 is SGHRS, CDR2 YFSETQ. This CDR3 reads CASSLETVSYNEQFF. CDR3 bases: TGCGCCAGCAGCTTGGAGACAGTCTCCTACAATGAGCAGTTCTTC.

In its sample, this clonotype was seen many times. V is TRBV7-2 and J is TRBJ2-1; D gene ambiguous. V lost 0 bases, J lost 14 bases, and 14 bases lay in between. The CDR3 contains 13 residues. Germline CDR1 SGHTA, CDR2 FQGNSA. The DNA of the CDR3 is TGTGCCAGCAGCTTAGCAGGGTCCCAGTCGGAGTTCTTC. It yields the protein CASSLAGSQSEFF.

In its sample, this clonotype was seen many times. V gene TRBV27 combines with J gene TRBJ2-7; no definite D call. V gave up 0 bases and J gave up 3 bases, with 6 bases separating them. CDR1 is MNHEY, CDR2 SMNVEV, per germline (reference sequence). The CDR3 consists of 13 residues. CDR3 coding DNA: TGTGCCAGCAGTTTATCACGGTACTACGAGCAGTACTTC. This sequence encodes CASSLSRYYEQYF.

With respect to this clonotype: This may arise from a read error, as a much more abundant clone is one base away. The rearrangement uses TRBV6-2 or TRBV6-3 and TRBJ2-5; no clear D. This CDR3 region has 12 residues. Trimming left V 6 bases short and J 6 bases short, with 11 bases between. Germline CDR1 reads MNHEY; CDR2 reads SVGEGT. CDR3 region: CASRKAGQTQYF. CDR3 in DNA: TGTGCCAGCAGGAAGGCTGGACAGACCCAGTACTTC.

This clonotype was found many times. This sequence joins TRBV20-1 and TRBJ1-1; the D is unclear. The CDR3 runs to 13 residues. V dropped 3 bases and J dropped 8 bases, with 16 bases sitting between them. Germline V lookup: CDR1 DFQATT, CDR2 SNEGSKA (reference sequence). The chain's CDR3 is CSARPKRWGEAFF. The CDR3 nucleotides are TGCAGTGCTAGGCCAAAGAGATGGGGAGAAGCTTTCTTT.

This clonotype was detected ten times or more. This chain joins TRBV3-1 and TRBJ2-1; possible D gene TRBD2, 5 bases. The CDR3 totals 16 residues. V gave up 0 bases and J gave up 10 bases, with 19 bases separating them. From germline, CDR1 is LGHDT and CDR2 YNNKEL (reference sequence). In DNA form, the CDR3 reads TGTGCCAGCAGCCAAGACTTGCACTCCGTGGGGAGAGAGCAGTTCTTC. Translation gives CASSQDLHSVGREQFF.

On this clonotype: One base away lies a much larger clone, so this may be a sequencing read error. The CDR3 bases are TGTGCCAGCGTGAAGGACAGGGTTGAGACCCAGTTCTTC. Amino acid sequence: CASVKDRVETQFF. This sequence joins TRBV6-2 or TRBV6-3 and TRBJ2-1; TRBD1 agrees at 8 bases. Losses at the gene ends were 8 bases for V and 13 bases for J; bases not matched to a gene: 13. The V gene's germline CDR1 is MNHEY and CDR2 SVGEGT. This CDR3 comprises 13 residues.

This clonotype was picked up many times. The rearrangement joins TRBV11-2 to TRBJ2-5; 7 bases are a match to TRBD1. The CDR3 loop spans 15 amino acids. Germline V gene sequence: CDR1 SGHAT, CDR2 FQNNGV. V lost 3 bases and J lost 3; bases outside the gene matches: 7. The CDR3 is CASSFRTGTEETQYF. The CDR3 coding sequence is TGTGCCAGCAGCTTTCGGACAGGAACAGAAGAGACCCAGTACTTC.

This clonotype was observed many times. CDR3 coding DNA: TGTGCCAGCACCAGAAAGAGGGGTGGGACTAGCTTCCCCGATACGCAGTATTTT. Translating gives CASTRKRGGTSFPDTQYF. This rearrangement joins TRBV6-1 to TRBJ2-3; 9 bases are shared with TRBD2. The CDR3 has 18 amino acids. Germline V lookup: CDR1 MNHNS, CDR2 SASEGT. The J segment lost 6 bases and the V segment lost 7 bases, leaving 20 bases of the junction unmatched.

The genes are TRBV19 and TRBJ2-1; no definite D call. This CDR3 has 14 amino acids. The germline CDR1 and CDR2 sequences are LNHDA and SQIVND (reference sequence). V was pared by 4 bases and J by 0 bases, with 7 bases between. CDR3 loop: CASSTLSSYNEQFF. The CDR3 coding sequence is TGTGCCAGTAGTACACTGAGCTCCTACAATGAGCAGTTCTTC.

This clonotype has just a few counts. The V gene is TRBV3-1, the J gene TRBJ1-1; D unresolved. Trimming pared 4 bases from V and 0 bases from J, leaving 9 bases between. Germline CDR1 and CDR2: LGHDT and YNNKEL (reference sequence). CDR3 length: 14 amino acids. This chain's CDR3 is CASSRATLNTEAFF. As DNA, the CDR3 is TGTGCCAGCAGCCGCGCTACACTGAACACTGAAGCTTTCTTT.

This clonotype has a count of ten or more. The rearrangement joins TRBV11-2 to TRBJ2-4; unclear D gene. The DNA end lines up better with TRBJ2-7; the J call may be wrong. The CDR3 spans 15 residues. The germline V gene has CDR1 SGHAT and CDR2 FQNNGV. The CDR3 loop reads CASSLEATQPAEQYF. The CDR3 DNA follows: TGTGCCAGCAGCTTAGAGGCGACCCAACCCGCCGAGCAGTACTTC.

Ten or more counts support this clonotype. The chain links TRBV7-2 to TRBJ2-1; 14 positions match TRBD2. The germline V gene encodes CDR1 SGHTA and CDR2 FQGNSA. V trimming: 1 base; J trimming: 3 bases; junction bases outside the gene matches: 2. The CDR3 extends over 17 amino acids. CDR3 nucleotides: TGTGCCAGCAGCTTAGGAGGACTAGCGGGGGGCTACAATGAGCAGTTCTTC. It translates to CASSLGGLAGGYNEQFF.

V usage is TRBV2 and J usage is TRBJ2-2; perhaps TRBD1 as D (7 bases). CDR1 and CDR2 from the germline V gene are SNHLY and FYNNEI. V lost 6 bases to trimming and J lost 5 bases, with 25 bases between them. The CDR3 is 18 residues long. CDR3 DNA: TGTGCCAGCAGCGCCAGGGGGGTGGCAGGGCGTTCGACCGGGGAGCTGTTTTTT. This codes for CASSARGVAGRSTGELFF.

This clonotype has ten or more counts. The chain employs TRBV6-2 or TRBV6-3 and TRBJ1-5, with 7 bases identical to TRBD1. V lost 6 bases, J lost 0 bases, and 14 bases stayed unmatched. Looked up from germline, CDR1 is MNHEY and CDR2 is SVGEGT. The CDR3 is 18 amino acids. CDR3 nucleotides: TGTGCCAGCAGCCCCGACCCCGGACAGGTCTATAGCAATCAGCCCCAGCATTTT. Translated: CASSPDPGQVYSNQPQHF.

The chain is built from TRBV20-1 and TRBJ2-5, with TRBD1 matching over 8 bases. Germline CDR1 is DFQATT and CDR2 is SNEGSKA (reference sequence). The CDR3 covers 13 residues. Trimming took 3 bases from V and 5 from J; bases not matched to a gene: 5. The CDR3 DNA sequence: TGCAGTGCTAGGGACAGGGTAGGGGAGACCCAGTACTTC. Amino acids: CSARDRVGETQYF.

The sample holds many counts of this clonotype. This sequence joins TRBV7-2 and TRBJ1-6; D not certain. CDR1 and CDR2 from the germline V gene are SGHTA and FQGNSA. V lost 5 bases, J lost 7 bases, and 9 bases lay in between. The CDR3 has 13 residues. Here the CDR3 DNA reads TGTGCCAGCAGCCCTACAAGAAATTCACCCCTCCACTTT. It yields the protein CASSPTRNSPLHF.

In its sample, this clonotype was seen once. The chain couples TRBV29-1 to TRBJ2-4; perhaps TRBD2 as D (5 bases). The J call may be faulty, since TRBJ2-7 better matches the DNA end. The germline gives CDR1 SQVTM, CDR2 ANQGSEA. CDR3 length equals 16 residues. The CDR3 sequence: CSVEISGKSVPYEQYF. In DNA, the CDR3 is TGCAGCGTTGAAATATCGGGGAAGTCAGTACCCTACGAGCAGTACTTC.

Concerning this clonotype: This could be a read error, since a much larger clone is one nucleotide away. This chain joins TRBV29-1 and TRBJ2-5, with 7 bases identical to TRBD2. The CDR3 extends over 15 amino acids. Germline-derived CDR1 and CDR2 are SQVTM and ANQGSEA. V shed 3 bases, J shed 3 bases, and the junction held 10 bases outside the gene matches. In DNA form, the CDR3 reads TGCAGCGTTGACCCTTTTGGGACTAAGAAAGAGACCCAGTACTTC. Protein: CSVDPFGTKKETQYF.

This clonotype was seen ten or more times. In DNA form, the CDR3 reads TGCAGTGCTAGCGGTGGGGGGCGAAAGTATGGCTACACCTTC. Protein: CSASGGGRKYGYTF. This chain joins TRBV20-1 and TRBJ1-2; perhaps TRBD1 as D (6 bases). CDR1 is DFQATT, CDR2 SNEGSKA, per germline (reference sequence). V lost 3 bases and J 5 bases, leaving 16 bases between the germline ends. The CDR3 spans 14 residues.